This entry describes one T cell receptor beta chain. Its specificity is not known. This sample is part of a study of identical twins. Study results and caveats: The authors drew conclusions from cross-sectional statistical analysis rather than following the same donors. Fewer insertions characterized abundant cord blood beta clonotypes, whereas memory repertoires showed none.

After template switching added a universal primer site, the resulting cDNA carried unique molecular identifiers. In TCRdb, the 5' RACE reads were re-called with MiXCR into one record per CDR3 protein. Among 500,000 to 650,000 distinct CDR3 sequences listed, 20% to 25% were seen once. The length of the CDR3 is 14 residues. Trimming cost V 3 bases and J 5 bases, with 14 bases left between them. Germline V gene sequence: CDR1 DFQATT, CDR2 SNEGSKA (reference sequence). The same data also contributed to another study, on yellow fever vaccine responses in identical twins. That source reports: Twins reportedly had a vaccine T cell response that seemed partly convergent, partly personalized.

The TCR originated in a woman aged 18-29 years in good health. The chain joins TRBV20-1 to TRBJ2-1; D gene ambiguous. The specimen sequenced was CD4+ T cells sorted from blood. CDR3 DNA: TGCAGTGCTAGTTTGGCTAGACAACACAATGAGCAGTTCTTC. Amino acids: CSASLARQHNEQFF.